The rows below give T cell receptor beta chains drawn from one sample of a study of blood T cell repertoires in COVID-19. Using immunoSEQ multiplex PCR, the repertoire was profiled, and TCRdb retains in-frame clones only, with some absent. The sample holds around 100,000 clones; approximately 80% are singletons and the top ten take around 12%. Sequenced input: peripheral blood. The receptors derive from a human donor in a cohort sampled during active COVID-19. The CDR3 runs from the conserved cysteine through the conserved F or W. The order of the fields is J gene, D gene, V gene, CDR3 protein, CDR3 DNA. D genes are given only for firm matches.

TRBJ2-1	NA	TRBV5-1	CASSLGLLYNEQFF	TGCGCCAGCAGCTTGGGACTACTTTACAATGAGCAGTTCTTC
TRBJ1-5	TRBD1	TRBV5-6	CASSRAGTGGFQPQHF	TGTGCCAGCAGCAGGGCCGGGACAGGGGGTTTTCAGCCCCAGCATTTT
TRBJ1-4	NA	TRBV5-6	CASSTGLPTEKLFF	TGTGCCAGCAGCACGGGACTCCCGACGGAAAAACTGTTTTTT
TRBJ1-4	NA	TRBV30	CAWSPPGVFNEKLFF	TGTGCCTGGAGTCCGCCGGGAGTGTTTAATGAAAAACTGTTTTTT
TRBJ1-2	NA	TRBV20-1	CSAGQYGYTF	TGCAGTGCTGGACAGTATGGCTACACCTTC
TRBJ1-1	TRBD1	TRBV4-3	CASSHRTGLDTEAFF	TGCGCCAGCAGCCATCGGACAGGGTTGGACACTGAAGCTTTCTTT
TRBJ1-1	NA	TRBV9	CASSVVGATEAFF	TGTGCCAGCAGCGTAGTGGGGGCGACTGAAGCTTTCTTT
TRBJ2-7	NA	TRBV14	CASSQYREGGLQYF	TGTGCCAGCAGCCAATACAGGGAGGGGGGTTTGCAGTACTTC
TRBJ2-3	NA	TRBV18	CASSPPRGAGADTQYF	TGTGCCAGCTCACCACCCCGCGGGGCGGGCGCAGATACGCAGTATTTT
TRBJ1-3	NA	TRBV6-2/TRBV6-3	CASSDRSAASGNTIYF	TGTGCCAGCAGTGATAGGTCGGCGGCCTCTGGAAACACCATATATTTT
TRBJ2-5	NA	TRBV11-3	CASSLDPAGETQYF	TGTGCCAGCAGCTTAGACCCCGCGGGCGAGACCCAGTACTTC